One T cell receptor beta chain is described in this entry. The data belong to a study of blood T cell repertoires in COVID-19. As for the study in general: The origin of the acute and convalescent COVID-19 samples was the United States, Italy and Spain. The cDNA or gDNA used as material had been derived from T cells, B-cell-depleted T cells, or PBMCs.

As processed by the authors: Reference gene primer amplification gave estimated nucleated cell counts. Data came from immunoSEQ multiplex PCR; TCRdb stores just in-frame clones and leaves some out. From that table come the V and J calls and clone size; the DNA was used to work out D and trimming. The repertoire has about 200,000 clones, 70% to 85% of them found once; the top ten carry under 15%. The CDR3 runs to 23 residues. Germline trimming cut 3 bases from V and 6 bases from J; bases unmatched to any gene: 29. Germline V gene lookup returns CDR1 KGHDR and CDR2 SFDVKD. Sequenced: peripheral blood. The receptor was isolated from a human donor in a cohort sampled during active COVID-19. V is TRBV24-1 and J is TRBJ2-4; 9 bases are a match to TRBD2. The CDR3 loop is CATSDHLSGSPPTKTGFVNIQYF. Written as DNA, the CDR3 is TGTGCCACCAGTGATCACCTTAGCGGGAGCCCTCCGACTAAAACGGGGTTTGTAAACATTCAGTACTTC.